The sequence of this T cell receptor beta chain was determined in a study of shared clonotypes between healthy human individuals (dated by TCRdb to the early 2020s). At the level of the whole study: Two women and three men aged 18 to 49 years were included in the cohort. For each donor, three plates each were used for CD4 naive and CD4 memory, two plates were used for CD8 naive, and one plate was used for CD8 memory. To estimate repertoire size and how much clonotype sharing occurs between individuals, the study deeply sequenced the blood TCR repertoires of five healthy adults. Different laboratories and diverse techniques were used to prepare libraries and sequence TCR repertoires, to increase sequencing depth and limit assay-specific biases. Between about 0.8 and 8.9 billion PBMCs per donor were obtained by leukapheresis.

About this clone: Its antigen is unknown. No clone much larger than this one lies a single base away; base qualities are absent.

Using the deep immunoSEQ assay, multiplex PCR amplified TCR CDR3 regions from genomic DNA. Extracted genomic DNA from each cell subset was distributed evenly across all wells of several immunoSEQ 96-well plates, and each plate was treated as a replicate. For sorted subsets, around 200 ng genomic DNA, equal to about 30,000 T cell genomes, was loaded into each replicate PCR. Purified libraries were measured with a Qubit 3.0 fluorometer, size-checked on a Bioanalyzer 2100, and measured again with the KAPA Library Quantification kit. A separate single-read 150-cycle Illumina NextSeq 550 flow cell was used to sequence each immunoSEQ 96-well plate. In the original analysis: Because the immunoSEQ output held only junctional sequences and lacked quality scores, the filtering could not match the filtering applied to full-length reads. Sequences were annotated with PyIR, a Python wrapper for IgBLAST v1.9, using IMGT germline references to assign V/J genes and CDR3. Reads were removed for weak V/J assignments (E-value above 1e-6), missing CDR3, stop codons, out-of-frame junctions, or ambiguous translated residues. V3J clonotypes were defined by identical inferred V gene, J gene, and CDR3 amino acid sequence. The percentage overlap between two repertoires was calculated by dividing the number of shared unique clonotypes by the size of the smaller repertoire. Three approaches were used to assess repertoire richness: RTK rarefaction, the Chao1 estimator, and Recon v2.1 estimates of unobserved clonotypes. Generation probabilities for all TCRbeta clonotypes obtained by the gDNA method from four donors were computed using OLGA. The table comes from immuneACCESS by way of TCRdb, which keeps in-frame sequences with V and J called. Part of the clones is missing from these tables; in studies checked, under half for an unresolved V gene and the rest for unknown reasons. D and trimming were read from the DNA, whereas the V and J calls and clone size are those reported in that table. Here the sample has some 2,000,000 clones; approximately 94% occur a single time. The ten top clones hold over 0.1% of the sample.

Healthy HIV-negative adults with no recently reported acute infections or vaccinations were included as donors. Every donor was a Caucasian adult living in Nashville, Tennessee, USA. CD4+ T cells were enriched through magnetic negative selection, after which naive cells were positively selected on CD45RA and the remaining negative fraction served as the memory subset. Blood was obtained by leukapheresis, after which PBMCs were separated by Ficoll-Histopaque density gradient centrifugation and cryopreserved in liquid nitrogen vapor phase. Analytical flow cytometry was used to check the purity and quantity of each magnetically sorted T cell population. Each sorted fraction had its genomic DNA isolated and then quantified by UV absorbance on a Nanodrop 2000c. What the work shows at the level of the full study, not this receptor alone: Higher generation probabilities were observed for clonotypes shared by all four sorted-subset donors than for non-shared clonotypes. Larger estimated clonotype richness was generally found for naive subsets than for memory subsets. Sharing across several donors was observed for approximately 5% of naive CD4, over 3% of naive CD8, 2.3% of memory CD4, and approximately 0.41% of memory CD8 clonotypes. Pairwise subsampling indicated that sequencing depth was expected to affect the degree of clonotype sharing among donors. Even with the large sequencing depth, rarefaction of the sorted-subset datasets indicated that sequencing was incomplete. Only blood was sampled, and tissue TCR repertoires likely differ from those in blood. The genetic and exposure-history diversity represented was limited by the small number of donors.

This clonotype was sampled from a man between 18 and 29 years old in good health. The sequenced sample consisted of naive CD4+ T cells sorted from blood. The cell subset or site label for this specimen denotes: CD45RA+ positively selected.

The DNA is TGTGCCAGCAGTCAACAGGTATCCATGAACACTGAAGCTTTCTTT. Its protein is CASSQQVSMNTEAFF. The chain is assembled from TRBV6-1 and TRBJ1-1; the D gene is perhaps TRBD1, from 5 matching bases. The junction shows trimming of 5 bases on V and 0 bases on J, plus 13 bases between the germline ends. CDR3 length: 15 amino acids, cysteine to phenylalanine. Of the read, only the CDR3 DNA is kept; its 45 bases are in frame from base 1. CDR1 and CDR2, per the germline V gene, are MNHNS and SASEGT.